In its sample, the clone carrying this T cell receptor beta chain was seen many times. The data were obtained in a study of Graves' ophthalmopathy and Graves' hyperthyroidism. Amplified material comprised TCR beta CDR3 regions derived from RNA transcripts. RT-PCR with HTBI primers came first, then second-round multiplex PCR. Using its own MiXCR run on the multiplex PCR reads, TCRdb lists one record per CDR3 protein. This sample carries over 450,000 distinct CDR3 sequences, approximately 15% of them seen once, and the ten largest clones take around 9.8%. As diagnostic evidence, clinical symptoms, serum thyroxine, TRAb, thyroid ultrasound and orbital computed tomography were relied upon. V was pared by 3 bases and J by 4 bases, with 6 bases between. The CDR3 has 12 residues. The V gene's germline CDR1 is MDHEN and CDR2 SYDVKM.

The sample taken for sequencing was blood. This clonotype was sampled from a woman in her thirties with Graves' ophthalmopathy. V is TRBV28 and J is TRBJ1-2, with D unresolved. The CDR3 DNA sequence: TGTGCCAGCAGTTTCAATCTCTATGGCTACACCTTC. It encodes CASSFNLYGYTF.